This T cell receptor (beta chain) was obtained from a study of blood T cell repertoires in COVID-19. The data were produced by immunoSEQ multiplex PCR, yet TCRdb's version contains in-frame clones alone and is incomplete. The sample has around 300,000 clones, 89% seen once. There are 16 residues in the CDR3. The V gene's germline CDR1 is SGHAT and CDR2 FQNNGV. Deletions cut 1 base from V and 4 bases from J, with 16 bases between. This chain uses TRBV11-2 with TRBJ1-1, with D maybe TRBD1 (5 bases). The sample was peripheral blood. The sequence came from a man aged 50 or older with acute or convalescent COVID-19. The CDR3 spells CASSLVIGALGTEAFF. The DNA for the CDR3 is TGTGCCAGCAGCTTAGTGATAGGGGCACTGGGCACTGAAGCTTTCTTT.